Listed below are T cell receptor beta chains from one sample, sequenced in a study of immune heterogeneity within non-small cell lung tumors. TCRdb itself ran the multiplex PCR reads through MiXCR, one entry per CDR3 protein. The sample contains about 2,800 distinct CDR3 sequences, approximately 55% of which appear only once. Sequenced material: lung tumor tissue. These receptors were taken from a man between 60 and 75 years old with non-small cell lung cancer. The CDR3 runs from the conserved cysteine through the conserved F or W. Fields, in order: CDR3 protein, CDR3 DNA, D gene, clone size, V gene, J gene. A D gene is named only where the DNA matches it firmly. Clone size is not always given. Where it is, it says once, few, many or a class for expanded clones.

cdr3_aa: CAITRQGDTEAFF
cdr3_nt: TGTGCCATCACGCGGCAGGGGGACACTGAAGCTTTCTTT
d_call: TRBD1
clone_size: few
v_call: TRBV10-3
j_call: TRBJ1-1

cdr3_aa: CSARDQRGSGAYNEQFF
cdr3_nt: TGCAGTGCTAGAGATCAAAGGGGTAGCGGAGCTTACAATGAGCAGTTCTTC
d_call: NA
clone_size: NA
v_call: TRBV20-1
j_call: TRBJ2-1

cdr3_aa: CASSYGGRLGTEAFF
cdr3_nt: TGTGCCAGCAGTTATGGGGGGCGCCTGGGCACTGAAGCTTTCTTT
d_call: NA
clone_size: few
v_call: TRBV6-1
j_call: TRBJ1-1

cdr3_aa: CANGDGEKLFF
cdr3_nt: TGTGCCAATGGGGACGGTGAAAAACTGTTTTTT
d_call: NA
clone_size: NA
v_call: TRBV2
j_call: TRBJ1-4

cdr3_aa: CASRPTGAGANVLTF
cdr3_nt: TGTGCCAGCAGGCCCACAGGGGCTGGGGCCAACGTCCTGACTTTC
d_call: TRBD1
clone_size: NA
v_call: TRBV6-1
j_call: TRBJ2-6

cdr3_aa: CAWSVLVEQYF
cdr3_nt: TGTGCCTGGAGTGTCCTTGTCGAGCAGTACTTC
d_call: NA
clone_size: NA
v_call: TRBV30
j_call: TRBJ2-7

cdr3_aa: CASSTRTGVFYEQYF
cdr3_nt: TGTGCCAGCAGTACTCGGACAGGGGTATTCTACGAGCAGTACTTC
d_call: TRBD1
clone_size: once
v_call: TRBV27
j_call: TRBJ2-7

cdr3_aa: CATRLSNTQYF
cdr3_nt: TGTGCCACCAGACTCTCAAATACGCAGTATTTT
d_call: NA
clone_size: few
v_call: TRBV6-2/TRBV6-3
j_call: TRBJ2-3

cdr3_aa: CASSVEPSGINNEQFF
cdr3_nt: TGTGCCAGCAGCGTAGAGCCTAGCGGGATCAACAATGAGCAGTTCTTC
d_call: TRBD2
clone_size: NA
v_call: TRBV9
j_call: TRBJ2-1

cdr3_aa: CSGSGDGNTIYF
cdr3_nt: TGCAGTGGTAGCGGGGACGGAAACACCATATATTTT
d_call: NA
clone_size: once
v_call: TRBV20-1
j_call: TRBJ1-3

cdr3_aa: CSASRDLSGEQYF
cdr3_nt: TGCAGTGCTAGCCGGGACTTATCCGGCGAGCAGTACTTC
d_call: NA
clone_size: NA
v_call: TRBV20-1
j_call: TRBJ2-7

cdr3_aa: CASTLGGLHQPQHF
cdr3_nt: TGTGCCAGCACCCTGGGGGGGCTCCATCAGCCCCAGCATTTT
d_call: NA
clone_size: NA
v_call: TRBV28
j_call: TRBJ1-5

cdr3_aa: CAIRPGLRDTIYF
cdr3_nt: TGTGCCATCAGGCCGGGACTCCGGGACACCATATATTTT
d_call: NA
clone_size: NA
v_call: TRBV10-3
j_call: TRBJ1-3

cdr3_aa: CATSGQGRSGELFF
cdr3_nt: TGTGCCACTTCCGGACAGGGACGAAGCGGGGAGCTGTTTTTT
d_call: TRBD1
clone_size: few
v_call: TRBV19
j_call: TRBJ2-2

cdr3_aa: CASSRNRNNYGYTF
cdr3_nt: TGCGCCAGCAGCCGGAACAGGAACAACTATGGCTACACCTTC
d_call: NA
clone_size: NA
v_call: TRBV5-1
j_call: TRBJ1-2

cdr3_aa: CASSSLGPYGYTF
cdr3_nt: TGTGCCAGCAGCTCATTGGGCCCATATGGCTACACCTTC
d_call: NA
clone_size: few
v_call: TRBV7-2
j_call: TRBJ1-2

cdr3_aa: CSASKRIEQYF
cdr3_nt: TGCAGTGCTAGTAAGAGGATCGAGCAGTACTTC
d_call: NA
clone_size: NA
v_call: TRBV20-1
j_call: TRBJ2-7

cdr3_aa: CASSPGQLASYGGYTF
cdr3_nt: TGTGCCAGCAGTCCTGGACAGCTTGCTTCCTATGGTGGCTACACCTTC
d_call: NA
clone_size: NA
v_call: TRBV28
j_call: TRBJ1-2

cdr3_aa: CASSPDRTSYNEQFF
cdr3_nt: TGTGCCAGCAGCCCCGACAGGACTTCCTACAATGAGCAGTTCTTC
d_call: NA
clone_size: NA
v_call: TRBV27
j_call: TRBJ2-1

cdr3_aa: CASRTTGLAAYEQYF
cdr3_nt: TGTGCCAGTAGAACCACGGGACTAGCGGCCTACGAGCAGTACTTC
d_call: TRBD2
clone_size: NA
v_call: TRBV27
j_call: TRBJ2-7

cdr3_aa: CASTNRGENQPQHF
cdr3_nt: TGTGCCAGCACTAACAGGGGGGAGAATCAGCCCCAGCATTTT
d_call: TRBD1
clone_size: NA
v_call: TRBV19
j_call: TRBJ1-5

cdr3_aa: CAWSPGQGAREQFF
cdr3_nt: TGTGCCTGGAGCCCCGGACAGGGGGCGCGTGAGCAGTTCTTC
d_call: TRBD1
clone_size: once
v_call: TRBV30
j_call: TRBJ2-1

cdr3_aa: CASRWTGESDTQYF
cdr3_nt: TGTGCCAGCAGGTGGACAGGGGAGTCAGATACGCAGTATTTT
d_call: TRBD1
clone_size: NA
v_call: TRBV5-6
j_call: TRBJ2-3

cdr3_aa: CASSPGAGGADTQYF
cdr3_nt: TGTGCCAGCAGCCCTGGAGCGGGAGGGGCAGATACGCAGTATTTT
d_call: TRBD2
clone_size: NA
v_call: TRBV11-3
j_call: TRBJ2-3

cdr3_aa: CSATGGQASSYEQYF
cdr3_nt: TGCAGTGCTACCGGGGGACAGGCGAGCTCCTACGAGCAGTACTTC
d_call: TRBD1
clone_size: few
v_call: TRBV20-1
j_call: TRBJ2-7

cdr3_aa: CASSQDSKYEQYF
cdr3_nt: TGTGCCAGCAGCCAAGATTCGAAGTACGAGCAGTACTTC
d_call: NA
clone_size: NA
v_call: TRBV14
j_call: TRBJ2-7

cdr3_aa: CASNPQGPTEAFF
cdr3_nt: TGTGCCAGCAACCCCCAGGGTCCCACTGAAGCTTTCTTT
d_call: NA
clone_size: NA
v_call: TRBV11-1
j_call: TRBJ1-1

cdr3_aa: CASSLDSGPGNTIYF
cdr3_nt: TGCGCCAGCAGCTTGGATTCTGGGCCCGGAAACACCATATATTTT
d_call: NA
clone_size: NA
v_call: TRBV5-1
j_call: TRBJ1-3

cdr3_aa: CASRQGVENEKLFF
cdr3_nt: TGTGCCAGCAGGCAGGGAGTCGAGAATGAAAAACTGTTTTTT
d_call: NA
clone_size: NA
v_call: TRBV6-1
j_call: TRBJ1-4

cdr3_aa: CTTSDIYRGNQETQYF
cdr3_nt: TGTACCACCAGTGACATATACAGGGGAAACCAAGAGACCCAGTACTTC
d_call: TRBD1
clone_size: NA
v_call: TRBV24-1
j_call: TRBJ2-5

cdr3_aa: CASSPGALYEQYF
cdr3_nt: TGTGCCAGCAGTCCCGGAGCACTCTACGAGCAGTACTTC
d_call: NA
clone_size: NA
v_call: TRBV27
j_call: TRBJ2-7

cdr3_aa: CSVVRGALDSNQPQHF
cdr3_nt: TGCAGTGTAGTCAGGGGGGCCCTTGATAGCAATCAGCCCCAGCATTTT
d_call: TRBD1
clone_size: NA
v_call: TRBV20-1
j_call: TRBJ1-5

cdr3_aa: CASIGGNNEQFF
cdr3_nt: TGTGCCAGCATCGGGGGGAACAATGAGCAGTTCTTC
d_call: TRBD2
clone_size: NA
v_call: TRBV4-2
j_call: TRBJ2-1

cdr3_aa: CASSQDTGRSGNTIYF
cdr3_nt: TGTGCCAGCAGCCAAGATACAGGGAGGTCTGGAAACACCATATATTTT
d_call: NA
clone_size: NA
v_call: TRBV4-2
j_call: TRBJ1-3